Listed here is a single TCR beta chain. What it binds is not known. Deep sequencing aimed at 1 in 200,000 to 1 in 1 million T cells' resolution. Measured with immunoSEQ multiplex PCR; TCRdb has only the in-frame clones, and not every one. The top ten hold roughly 6.3% of the sample, which has approximately 320,000 clones, around 66% seen once. Trimming took off 5 bases at V and 1 base at J, with 14 bases between the two ends. The CDR3 has 15 amino acids. CDR1 and CDR2 (germline): SGHTA, FQGTGA. These data are taken from a study of cytotoxic CD8 clonotypes in ibrutinib-treated CLL. The overall study: Overall, roughly 25 responses were partial and 2 complete; following median roughly 68 months, around 15 patients stayed remitted and approximately 12 progressed. After a median about eleven months on treatment (6 to 36), response samples were drawn. Overall study findings and caveats: Ibrutinib response saw clonality rise, and progression saw it return toward baseline.

This chain uses TRBV7-3 with TRBJ1-1; D possibly corresponds to TRBD1 (6 bases). The sequence came from a human donor with chronic lymphocytic leukemia. The sample in question was PBMCs, obtained after 36 months of ibrutinib treatment. The CDR3 is CASSPQAGANTEAFF. The CDR3 nucleotides are TGTGCCAGCAGCCCACAGGCAGGGGCGAACACTGAAGCTTTCTTT.